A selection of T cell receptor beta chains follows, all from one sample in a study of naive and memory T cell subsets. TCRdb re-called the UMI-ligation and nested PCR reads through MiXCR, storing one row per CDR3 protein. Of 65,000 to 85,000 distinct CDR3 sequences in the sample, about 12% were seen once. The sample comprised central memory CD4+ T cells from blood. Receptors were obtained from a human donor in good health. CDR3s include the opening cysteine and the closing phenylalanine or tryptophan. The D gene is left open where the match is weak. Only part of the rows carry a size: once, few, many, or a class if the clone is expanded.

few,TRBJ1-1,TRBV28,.,CASRLGNTEAFF,TGTGCCAGCAGGCTGGGAAACACTGAAGCTTTCTTT
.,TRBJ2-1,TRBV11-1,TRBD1,CASSPKRRDRDFEQFF,TGTGCCAGCAGCCCCAAACGCCGGGACAGGGACTTTGAGCAGTTCTTC
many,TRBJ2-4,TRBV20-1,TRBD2,CSAPSVAGVVSKNIQYF,TGCAGTGCTCCTTCAGTAGCGGGAGTCGTGTCCAAAAACATTCAGTACTTC
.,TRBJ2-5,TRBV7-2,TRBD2,CASSSSGREQETQYF,TGTGCCAGCAGCTCTAGCGGGAGGGAGCAAGAGACCCAGTACTTC
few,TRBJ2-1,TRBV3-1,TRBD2,CASSQDPQTSGRRNEQFF,TGTGCCAGCAGCCAAGATCCACAGACTAGCGGGAGGAGGAATGAGCAGTTCTTC
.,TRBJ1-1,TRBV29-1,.,CSVGSRLGTEAFF,TGCAGCGTTGGGAGCAGGCTGGGGACTGAAGCTTTCTTT
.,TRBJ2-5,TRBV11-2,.,CASSPGAQETQYF,TGTGCCAGCAGCCCGGGGGCGCAAGAGACCCAGTACTTC
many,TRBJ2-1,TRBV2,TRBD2,CASSEAGLAAYNEQFF,TGTGCCAGCAGTGAAGCGGGACTAGCGGCGTACAATGAGCAGTTCTTC
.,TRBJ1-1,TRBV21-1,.,CASSPPKTANTEAFF,TGTGCCAGCAGCCCTCCAAAGACAGCAAACACTGAAGCTTTCTTT
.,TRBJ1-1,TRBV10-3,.,CAISRDFEAFF,TGTGCCATCAGTCGGGACTTTGAAGCTTTCTTT
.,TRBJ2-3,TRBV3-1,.,CASARGQDTQYF,TGTGCCTCCGCCCGGGGCCAAGATACGCAGTATTTT
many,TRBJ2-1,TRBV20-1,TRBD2,CSARDFGTSGTYNEQFF,TGCAGTGCTAGAGACTTTGGGACTAGCGGGACCTACAATGAGCAGTTCTTC
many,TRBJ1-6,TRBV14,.,CASSPVFNSPLHF,TGTGCCAGCAGTCCCGTCTTCAATTCACCCCTCCACTTT
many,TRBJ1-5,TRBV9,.,CASNQGGLSRNQPQHF,TGTGCCAGCAACCAAGGGGGGCTCAGTCGGAATCAGCCCCAGCATTTT
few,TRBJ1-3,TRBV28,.,CATLNAKGNTIYF,TGTGCCACCCTCAACGCGAAAGGAAACACCATATATTTT
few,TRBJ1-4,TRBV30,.,CAWSGASTNEKLFF,TGTGCCTGGAGTGGGGCATCAACTAATGAAAAACTGTTTTTT
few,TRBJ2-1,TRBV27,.,CASRKLGGERAYNEQFF,TGTGCCAGCAGAAAGCTAGGGGGAGAAAGGGCCTACAATGAGCAGTTCTTC
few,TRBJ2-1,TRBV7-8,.,CASSRTNHDNEQFF,TGTGCCAGCAGCCGGACAAACCATGACAATGAGCAGTTCTTC
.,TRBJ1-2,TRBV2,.,CASSGISRGGGGYTF,TGTGCCAGCAGTGGGATCAGTCGGGGAGGAGGCGGCTACACCTTC
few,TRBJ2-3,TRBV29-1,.,CSVDSRTDTQYF,TGCAGCGTTGATTCGCGCACAGATACGCAGTATTTT
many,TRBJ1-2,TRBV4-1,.,CASSQESAGNYGYTF,TGCGCCAGCAGCCAAGAAAGCGCCGGAAACTATGGCTACACCTTC
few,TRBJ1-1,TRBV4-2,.,CASSQVGGGNTEAFF,TGTGCCAGCAGCCAAGTGGGGGGGGGAAACACTGAAGCTTTCTTT